The following is a T cell receptor beta chain sequence with its context. This clone showed up just a few times. Its antigen is still unknown. The record has no base qualities; no much larger clone is one base away. The source of the sample is a study of beta chain features in type 1 diabetes (dated by TCRdb to 2016 to 2019). The study in broad terms: Mean age, gender distribution, total cell number and subset yield were not different between patients and healthy donors. A total of approximately 100 million sorted cells were examined across all samples, and the number of cells per subset was strongly correlated with RNA yield. The study compared the TCRB repertoires of sorted circulating CD4+ T cell subsets in recently diagnosed type 1 diabetes patients with those in matched healthy donors. Regulatory and stem cell-like memory subsets were isolated from only 8 patients and roughly eight healthy donors, whereas naive and central memory subsets came from all 28 donors.

From each donor, a single peripheral blood sample of approximately 120 mL on average was drawn into heparinised tubes. Naive, central memory, regulatory and stem cell-like memory CD4+ T cells were sorted on a BD FACSAria II using a panel including CD45RO, CCR7, CD25, CD127, CD95 and CD27. Every sorted population had a purity above 95%. PBMCs were separated immediately by Lymphoprep density gradient centrifugation and were stained directly, without being cultured. Samples were stained and sorted in pairs, with one healthy donor and one patient per experiment, so that batch effects were minimized. The entire isolated RNA was reverse transcribed using the High Capacity cDNA Reverse Transcription Kit, and thus expressed TCRB transcripts were sequenced. Deep immunoSEQ sequencing was performed on naive, central memory and regulatory T cell samples, with an average of around 3.5 million total reads per sample. After sorted cells were lysed in RLT buffer, RNA was extracted with DNase-treated RNeasy Micro or Mini kits, with the choice depending on cell number. To prevent cross-contamination, each cell subset was processed individually, whereas patient and healthy donor samples were processed jointly. TCRB sequences were amplified from cDNA with the immunoSEQ multiplex PCR, producing 87-bp fragments spanning the CDR3 region. Amplicons were sequenced on the Illumina HiSeq platform. Per the source publication's procedure: Synthetic template baselines were used to correct PCR bias computationally, reads within Hamming distance 2 were collapsed, and singletons that could not be merged were discarded. Reads were aligned against IMGT so that V, D and J genes, CDR3 length and insertions or deletions at six rearrangement sites could be assigned. Within each subset, clonotype counts were normalized to sorted cell number, and only after that were true diversity and Gini coefficients computed with the tcR R package. The overlap coefficient, calculated on TCRB nucleotide sequences, was used to measure repertoire sharing. Out-of-frame TCRB sequences from naive cells were analyzed to stand in for the pre-selection repertoire. This is the immuneACCESS table as TCRdb keeps it, with only in-frame sequences that have V and J called. A part of the clones is gone; compared with another copy, unresolved V genes explain less than half, and the rest is unexplained. D and trimming come from the DNA, and the V and J calls and clone size come from that table. This sample gives hundreds of thousands of clones in total; over 13% of them show up just once. The top ten constitute approximately 0.039% of the sample.

Overall study outcomes, separate from this receptor: PCR might favor shorter templates, but patient and control samples were amplified and corrected together, so any skew would affect both groups equally. HLA sub-analyses involved small numbers of individuals, so any influence of HLA type on TCRB rearrangement remained unresolved. Patients with type 1 diabetes made fewer insertions and deleted more nucleotides at VDJ recombination sites, implying thymic rearrangement abnormalities. The naive, central memory and regulatory TCRB repertoires appeared to resemble one another more closely among patients than among healthy donors. Type 1 diabetes patients showed a moderate but significant shortening of TCRB CDR3 length in all four CD4+ subsets. Because cDNA was sequenced instead of genomic DNA, highly expressing activated cells could be over-represented, though the groups showed no difference in activation or CD3 levels.

The CDR3 runs 13 residues from the cysteine to the phenylalanine. The DNA shown is the 39-base CDR3, in frame from base 1. Trimming at the junction amounts to 0 bases on V and 5 bases on J, and the germline ends lie 6 bases apart. The germline V gene provides CDR1 SGDLS and CDR2 YYNGEE. The sequence came from a young man with type 1 diabetes. Input material: naive CD4+ T cells from blood. The intended sense of this specimen's cell subset or site label: true naive CD4+ T cells. The chain is encoded by TRBV9 joined to TRBJ1-5, with the D gene not confidently named. The CDR3: CASSVDTDQPQHF. Read as DNA, the sequence is TGTGCCAGCAGCGTAGACACGGATCAGCCCCAGCATTTT.